This T cell receptor (beta chain) was recorded in a study of cytomegalovirus exposure and HLA in healthy donors (dated by TCRdb to about 2017). Broadly, across the study: An earlier analysis of 587 of the donors reported about 280 Gb of sequence data and 117 million unique TCR beta sequences obtained from approximately 180 million T cells. Donor age, sex, ethnicity and CMV serostatus were compiled alongside the repertoire data. On average, about 200,000 unique TCR beta nucleotide sequences were sequenced per donor among some 420 genotyped donors of the cohort, with roughly 18% of those sequences being non-productive. Approximately 300 gigabases of sequencing data and around 85 million unique TCR sequences made up an early release that covered about 640 HLA-typed donors. The study aimed to test whether cataloging public T cell receptors could reveal signatures of past pathogen exposure. In an earlier analysis of 550 to 700 of the donors, high-throughput TCR beta sequencing was used to judge whether each TCR beta V gene segment behaved as functional or pseudogenic. All discovery cohort repertoires had been generated using a single sequencing platform. Among the roughly 400 genotyped donors, 81% belonged to the genetic ancestry cluster associated with self-reported Caucasian donors. To study patterns of TCR occurrence, a later analysis re-analyzed previously published TCR beta repertoires from around 660 donors and added high-resolution HLA genotyping. To predict cytomegalovirus infection status, the study combined high-throughput TCR immunosequencing, statistical association of individual TCRs with disease status, and machine learning. Genome-wide SNP genotypes for about 65% of the 666 donors were used in a later genetic analysis, which treated that subset as a discovery cohort. Besides the first cohort of 500 to 700 subjects, a separate validation cohort made up of 90 to 150 different subjects was used. Typing coverage varied by locus: roughly 620-640 donors for A, B, C, DRB1 and DQB1; roughly 510 for DQA1; some 610 for DPA1; more than 450 for DPB1. Class I and class II HLA loci were covered by the typing at four-digit resolution. In the later analysis, no new phenotypic data were used to find candidate immune exposures; instead, reliance was placed on TCR beta sequences and their occurrence across donors. A handful of DR-DQ haplotypes were handled as single units for association and clustering because linkage in the cohort was strong. The study used immunosequencing to profile the T cell repertoires of 666 subjects and linked those repertoires to cytomegalovirus serostatus.

The cohort consisted of 600 or so healthy bone marrow donors. At the time of sampling, every cohort member was nominally healthy, though immune exposures that went unrecorded were likely present. The donor was CMV seronegative and belonged to the group of over 350 seronegative cohort members. Each donor provided a peripheral blood sample, and peripheral blood mononuclear cells were used for TCR beta sequencing. The Qiagen DNeasy Blood Extraction Kit was used to extract genomic DNA from the blood cell samples. The method behind the library was the immunoSEQ multiplex PCR assay. A mixture of 60 forward primers for TCR Vbeta segments and 13 reverse primers for TCR Jbeta segments was used in the multiplex PCR. The CDR3 region of rearranged TCR beta genes was amplified from genomic DNA by a multiplex PCR assay. Amplified TCR beta libraries were sequenced as 87-base-pair reads on the Illumina HiSeq System. As for the original processing: In a later analysis, roughly 80 million unique TCR beta chains were counted across the roughly 610 repertoires, and roughly 11 million of these chains were shared by at least two donors. Raw reads were error-corrected and collapsed into unique sequences by a nearest-neighbor algorithm in which closely related sequences were merged to remove PCR and sequencing errors. To assign V, D and J gene segments, CDR3 sequences were aligned to IMGT reference sequences. For a sequence to be retained, a match of at least six nucleotides to both a V gene segment and a J gene segment was required. Rearrangements were classified as productive when the CDR3 lacked stop codons and remained in frame with V and J, and all other rearrangements were classified as non-productive. Following IMGT convention, CDR3 was defined as the stretch from the second conserved V-encoded cysteine up to the conserved J-encoded phenylalanine. Sequences without an unambiguous match to a single V gene segment were excluded from the earlier analysis of several hundred of the donors. In an earlier analysis of around 590 of the donors, a V segment was called functional when productive rearrangements were above 56.7%, and segregating when the standard deviation between donors exceeded 5%. A statistical classification framework was built to diagnose cytomegalovirus status from the catalog of TCR beta chain sequences. A later analysis assigned V and J genes by comparing TCR nucleotide sequences with IMGT/GENE-DB human TR gene sequences. Using the TCRdist pipeline, a later analysis assigned CDR3 sequences along with most-parsimonious VDJ recombination scenarios. In a later analysis, each TCR beta chain was defined by its CDR3 amino acid sequence together with its V-gene family, and reads lacking a unique V-gene family were excluded. To address suspected cross-contamination and a sequencing artifact, a later analysis removed 592 highly shared, low-generation-probability nucleotide sequences. In a later analysis, a clonal expansion index was calculated for each public chain from normalized within-repertoire ranks of inferred template counts. In a later analysis, generation probabilities were computed with a VDJ recombination model fitted to out-of-frame rearrangements, and the resulting probabilities were checked against IGoR. In a later analysis, TCR-TCR, TCR-HLA and TCR-CMV co-occurrence was scored with hypergeometric tests, and a repertoire-size bias correction was applied to TCR pairs. To estimate false discovery rates, a later analysis permuted the HLA or CMV assignments 20 times. In a later analysis, co-occurring TCRs were grouped using DBSCAN, with TCRdist sequence similarity added in when clustering inside HLA-allele-positive subsets. Repertoires with fewer than 30,000 or more than 120,000 public chains were left out of co-occurrence clustering, as were about five repertoires with anomalous nucleotide sharing. This immuneACCESS table, as held by TCRdb, lists in-frame sequences with V and J called but not all clones. Of the missing ones, under half trace to an unresolved V gene in checked studies; the others have no known cause. V, J and clone size are those of that table, while D and trimming were read from the DNA. For this sample the table gives roughly 170,000 clones, of which around 80% were detected only once. The top ten clones comprise around 0.71% of the sample.

Based on the germline V gene, the CDR1 and CDR2 sequences are MNHEY and SVGAGI. The CDR3 spans 12 residues, from the cysteine through the phenylalanine. The only DNA kept is the CDR3, 36 bases in frame from the first base. Of note for this clone: Its antigen remains unidentified. No clone much larger than this one lies a single base away; base qualities are absent.

Points the paper makes about the study in general: Correlated functional status among segregating V segments might be attributable to linkage disequilibrium, but an unknown experimental factor could not be ruled out. In a later analysis, most CMV-associated TCR beta chains were found to appear HLA-restricted, with HLA associations seemingly driven largely by CMV exposure. At a false discovery rate of 0.05, a later analysis linked about 16,000 TCR beta sequences to specific HLA alleles. According to a later genetic analysis, donors in an Asian-associated ancestry cluster had fewer N-insertions in productive TCRs than the approximately 700-donor mean. Roughly uniform sequencing depth across donors was assumed in presence/absence analyses, although this assumption may not hold. A later analysis found that TCR association rates varied across HLA loci, with DRB1 alleles showing the most associated TCRs and HLA-C alleles the fewest. Because counts were too low, seventeen rarely observed V segments, including chromosome 9 orphons, were excluded from the earlier analysis of around 640 of the donors. A cluster of highly shared sequence variants was judged likely to be a technical artifact of the sequencing pipeline. In vitro tests confirmed that a few of the cytomegalovirus-associated TCR beta chains recognize cytomegalovirus antigens. A total of about 180 TCR beta chains were listed by the study as associated with cytomegalovirus. Cytomegalovirus status was reported to be diagnosed by the classifier with high specificity and sensitivity in both the original and validation cohorts. In this cohort, only TCR beta chains were sequenced, and detectable features were limited by the absence of alpha or paired-chain data. In an earlier analysis of under 600 of the donors, most TCR beta V segments were observed in productive rearrangements about 90% or about 30% of the time, broadly matching IMGT annotations. The authors suggested that the approach could potentially be generalized to other disease states and immunological phenotypes. Across donors, most TCR sequences were observed very rarely, whereas some public TCRs were present in many individuals. Several of the top co-occurrence clusters appeared to be linked to parvovirus B19, influenza, CMV and Epstein-Barr virus, according to a later analysis. A further reported finding was that TCR beta sequences accurately predicted the HLA-A and HLA-B alleles for most subjects in the first cohort. V-gene and J-gene trimming of TCR beta chains was associated with a missense DCLRE1C variant in a later genetic analysis, and the association was replicated in an independent cohort. Strong co-occurrence of HLA alleles, especially DR and DQ, made assigning TCR associations to individual alleles difficult. A later analysis found that HLA-associated TCR beta chains were more clonally expanded and had lower generation probabilities than equally common non-associated chains. Because HLA typing was unavailable for some donors at each locus, only the typed subset was used in association tests. Immune exposure information for the cohort was limited to CMV serostatus. Some IMGT-functional V segments, including TRBV6-2 and TRBV6-3, could not be told apart with the 87-base-pair reads, so those segments were excluded.

The rearrangement joined TRBV6-5 to TRBJ1-2; perhaps TRBD1 is the D gene, with 5 bases matching. The TCR comes from a female donor in good health and CMV-seronegative. Sample: PBMCs. This receptor has the CDR3 CAALGGNYGYTF. The base sequence is TGTGCGGCCTTGGGGGGAAACTATGGCTACACCTTC.